This TCR beta chain comes out of a study of blood T cell repertoires in COVID-19. At the level of the study: Acute and convalescent COVID-19 samples came from the United States, Italy and Spain. T cells, B-cell-depleted T cells, or PBMCs supplied cDNA or gDNA.

Germline V lookup: CDR1 MNHEY, CDR2 SVGAGI. Deletions cut 7 bases from V and 6 bases from J, with 15 bases between. The CDR3 has 13 amino acids. In the original processing: Amplification from reference gene primers served as the basis for estimated nucleated cell counts. Using immunoSEQ multiplex PCR, the repertoire was profiled, and TCRdb retains in-frame clones only, with some absent. That table furnishes V, J and clone size, whereas the DNA furnished D and trimming. The sample has 400,000 or so clones, 85% to 90% seen once. The V gene is TRBV6-5, the J gene TRBJ1-1; the D gene is possibly TRBD1 (5 bases). The receptor was isolated from a human donor in a cohort sampled during active COVID-19. Sequenced sample: peripheral blood. The CDR3 nucleotides read TGTGCCAGCAAACTCGGGGGTACCGCTGAAGCTTTCTTT. It encodes CASKLGGTAEAFF.